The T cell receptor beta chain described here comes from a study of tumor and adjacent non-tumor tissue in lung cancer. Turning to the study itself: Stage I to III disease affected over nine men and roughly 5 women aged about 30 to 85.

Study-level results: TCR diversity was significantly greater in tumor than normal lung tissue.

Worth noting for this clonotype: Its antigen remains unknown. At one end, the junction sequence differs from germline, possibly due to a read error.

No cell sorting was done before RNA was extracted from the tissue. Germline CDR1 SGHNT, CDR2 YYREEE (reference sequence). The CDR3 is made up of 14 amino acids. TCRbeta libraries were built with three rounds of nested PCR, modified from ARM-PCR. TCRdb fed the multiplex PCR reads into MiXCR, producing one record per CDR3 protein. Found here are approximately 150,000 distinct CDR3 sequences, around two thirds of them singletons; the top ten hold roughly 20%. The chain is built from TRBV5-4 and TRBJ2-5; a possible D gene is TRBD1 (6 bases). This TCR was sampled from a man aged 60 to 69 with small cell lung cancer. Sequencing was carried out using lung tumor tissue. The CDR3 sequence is CASSFKQGSETRYF. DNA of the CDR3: TGTGCCAGCAGCTTCAAACAGGGTAGTGAGACCCGGTACTTC.